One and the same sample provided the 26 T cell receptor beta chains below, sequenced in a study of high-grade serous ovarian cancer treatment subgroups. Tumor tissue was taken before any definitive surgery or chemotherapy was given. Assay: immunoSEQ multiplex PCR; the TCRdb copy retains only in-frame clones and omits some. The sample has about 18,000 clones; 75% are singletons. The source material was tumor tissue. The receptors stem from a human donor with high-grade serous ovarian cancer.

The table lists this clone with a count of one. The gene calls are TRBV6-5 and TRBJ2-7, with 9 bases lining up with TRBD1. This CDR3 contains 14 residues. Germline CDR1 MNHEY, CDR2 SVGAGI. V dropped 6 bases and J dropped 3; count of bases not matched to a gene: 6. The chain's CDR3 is CASSSWTGVYEQYF. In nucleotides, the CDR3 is TGTGCCAGCAGCTCATGGACAGGGGTCTACGAGCAGTACTTC.

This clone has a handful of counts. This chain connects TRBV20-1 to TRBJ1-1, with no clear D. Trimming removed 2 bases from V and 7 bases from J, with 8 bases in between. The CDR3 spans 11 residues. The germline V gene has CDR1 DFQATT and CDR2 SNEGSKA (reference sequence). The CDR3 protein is CSARNRFEAFF. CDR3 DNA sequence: TGCAGTGCTAGAAACCGATTTGAAGCTTTCTTT.

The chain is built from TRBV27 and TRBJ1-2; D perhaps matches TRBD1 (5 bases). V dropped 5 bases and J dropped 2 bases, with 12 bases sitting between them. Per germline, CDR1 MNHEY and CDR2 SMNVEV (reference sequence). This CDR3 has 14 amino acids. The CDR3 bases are TGTGCCAGCAGTCCACCGGGACGGAACTATGGCTACACCTTC. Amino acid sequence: CASSPPGRNYGYTF.

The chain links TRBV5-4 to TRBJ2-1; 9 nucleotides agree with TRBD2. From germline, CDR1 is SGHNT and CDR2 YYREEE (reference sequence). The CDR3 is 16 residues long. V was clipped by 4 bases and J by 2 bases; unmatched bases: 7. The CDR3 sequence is CASSGGGGRAYNEQFF. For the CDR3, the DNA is TGTGCCAGCAGCGGGGGTGGCGGGAGGGCCTACAATGAGCAGTTCTTC.

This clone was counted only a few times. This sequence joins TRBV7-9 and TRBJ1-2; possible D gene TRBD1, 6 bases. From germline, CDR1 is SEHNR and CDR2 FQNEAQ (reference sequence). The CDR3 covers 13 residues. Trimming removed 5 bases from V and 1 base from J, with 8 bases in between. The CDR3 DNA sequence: TGTGCCAGCAGCCCACAGGGTAACTATGGCTACACCTTC. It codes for CASSPQGNYGYTF.

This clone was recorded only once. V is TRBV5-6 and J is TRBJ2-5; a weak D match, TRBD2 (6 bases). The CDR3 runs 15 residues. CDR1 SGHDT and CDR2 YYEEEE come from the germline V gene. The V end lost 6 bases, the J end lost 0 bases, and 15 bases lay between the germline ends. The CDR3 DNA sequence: TGTGCCAGCATCGGACTATCGGGACACCAAGAGACCCAGTACTTC. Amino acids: CASIGLSGHQETQYF.

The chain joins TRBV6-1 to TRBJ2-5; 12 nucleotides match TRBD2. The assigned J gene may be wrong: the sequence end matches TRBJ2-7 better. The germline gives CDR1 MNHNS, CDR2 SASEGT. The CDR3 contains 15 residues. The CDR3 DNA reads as TGTGCCAGCAACCGGGAGACTAGCGGGAGCCACGAGCAGTACTTC. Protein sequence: CASNRETSGSHEQYF.

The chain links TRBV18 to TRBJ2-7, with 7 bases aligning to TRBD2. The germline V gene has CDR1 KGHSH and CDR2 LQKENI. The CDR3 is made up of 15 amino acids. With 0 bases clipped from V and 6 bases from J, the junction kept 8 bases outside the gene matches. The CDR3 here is CASSPPGLAVTEQYF. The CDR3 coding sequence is TGTGCCAGCTCACCACCGGGTCTAGCGGTGACCGAGCAGTACTTC.

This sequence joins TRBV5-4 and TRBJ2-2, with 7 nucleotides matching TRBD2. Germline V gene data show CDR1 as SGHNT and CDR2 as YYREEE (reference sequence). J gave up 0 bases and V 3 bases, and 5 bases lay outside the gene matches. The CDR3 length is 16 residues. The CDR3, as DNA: TGTGCCAGCAGCTCCCGGACTAGAACGAACACCGGGGAGCTGTTTTTT. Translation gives CASSSRTRTNTGELFF.

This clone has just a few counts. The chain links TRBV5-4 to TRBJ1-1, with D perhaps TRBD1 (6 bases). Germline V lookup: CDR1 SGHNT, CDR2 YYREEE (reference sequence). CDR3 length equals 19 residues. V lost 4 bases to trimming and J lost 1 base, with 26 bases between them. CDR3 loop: CASSPPGAGASVRNTEAFF. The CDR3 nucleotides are TGTGCCAGCAGCCCACCAGGGGCAGGGGCGTCGGTCCGGAACACTGAAGCTTTCTTT.

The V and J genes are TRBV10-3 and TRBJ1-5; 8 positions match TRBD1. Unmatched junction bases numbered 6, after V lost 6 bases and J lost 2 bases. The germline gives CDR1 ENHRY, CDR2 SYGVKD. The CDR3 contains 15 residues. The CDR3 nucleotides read TGTGCCATCAGGGCCGGGACAGGCCGCAATCAGCCCCAGCATTTT. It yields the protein CAIRAGTGRNQPQHF.

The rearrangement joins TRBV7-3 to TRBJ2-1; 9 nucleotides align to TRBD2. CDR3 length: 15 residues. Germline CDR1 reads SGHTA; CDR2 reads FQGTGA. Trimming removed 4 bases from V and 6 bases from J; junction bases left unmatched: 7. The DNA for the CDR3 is TGTGCCAGCAGCTCCTTAGCGGGAGTAAGCAATGAGCAGTTCTTC. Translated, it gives CASSSLAGVSNEQFF.

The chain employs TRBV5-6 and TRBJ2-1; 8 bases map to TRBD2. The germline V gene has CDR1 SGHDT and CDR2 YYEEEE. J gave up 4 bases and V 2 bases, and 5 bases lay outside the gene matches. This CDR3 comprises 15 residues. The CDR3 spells CASSFISGGYNEQFF. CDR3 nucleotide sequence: TGTGCCAGCAGCTTTATCAGCGGGGGTTACAATGAGCAGTTCTTC.

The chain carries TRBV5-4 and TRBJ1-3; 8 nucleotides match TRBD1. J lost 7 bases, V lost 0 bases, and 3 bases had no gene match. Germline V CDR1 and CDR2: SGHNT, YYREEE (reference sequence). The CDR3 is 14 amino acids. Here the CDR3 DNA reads TGTGCCAGCAGCTTGGGGCAGGGGGCCAACACCATATATTTT. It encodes CASSLGQGANTIYF.

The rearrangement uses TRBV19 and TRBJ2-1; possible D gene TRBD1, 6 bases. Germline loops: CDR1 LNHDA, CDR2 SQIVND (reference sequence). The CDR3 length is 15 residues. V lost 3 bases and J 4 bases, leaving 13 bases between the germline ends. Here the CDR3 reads CASSIRQVQYNEQFF. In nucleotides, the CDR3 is TGTGCCAGTAGTATTAGACAGGTACAGTACAATGAGCAGTTCTTC. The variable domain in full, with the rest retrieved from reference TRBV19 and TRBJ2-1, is DGGITQSPKYLFRKEGQNVTLSCEQNLNHDAMYWYRQDPGQGLRLIYYSQIVNDFQKGDIAEGYSVSREKKESFPLTVTSAQKNPTAFYLCASSIRQVQYNEQFFGPGTRLTVL.

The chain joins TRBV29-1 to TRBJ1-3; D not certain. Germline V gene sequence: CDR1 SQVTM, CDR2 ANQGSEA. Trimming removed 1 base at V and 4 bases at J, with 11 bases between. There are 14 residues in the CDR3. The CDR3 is CSVEGTADGNTIYF. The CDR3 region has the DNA TGCAGCGTTGAAGGAACGGCTGACGGAAACACCATATATTTT.

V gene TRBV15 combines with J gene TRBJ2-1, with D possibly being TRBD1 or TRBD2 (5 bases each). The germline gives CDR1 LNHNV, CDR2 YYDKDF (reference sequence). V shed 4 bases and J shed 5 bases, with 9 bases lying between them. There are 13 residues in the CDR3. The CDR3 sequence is CATSTGRNNEQFF. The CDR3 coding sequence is TGTGCCACCAGCACGGGACGGAACAATGAGCAGTTCTTC.

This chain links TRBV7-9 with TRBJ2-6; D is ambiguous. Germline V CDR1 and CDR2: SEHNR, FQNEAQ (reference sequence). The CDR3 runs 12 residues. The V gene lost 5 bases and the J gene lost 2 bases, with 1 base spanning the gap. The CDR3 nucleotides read TGTGCCAGCAGCCCTGGGGCCAACGTCCTGACTTTC. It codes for CASSPGANVLTF.

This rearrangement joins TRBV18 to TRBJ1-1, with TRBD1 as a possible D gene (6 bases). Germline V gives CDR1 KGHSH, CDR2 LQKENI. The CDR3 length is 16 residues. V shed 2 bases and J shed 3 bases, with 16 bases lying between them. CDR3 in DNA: TGTGCCAGCTCACCAAGTGACGTGCCAGGGGACACTGAAGCTTTCTTT. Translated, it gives CASSPSDVPGDTEAFF.

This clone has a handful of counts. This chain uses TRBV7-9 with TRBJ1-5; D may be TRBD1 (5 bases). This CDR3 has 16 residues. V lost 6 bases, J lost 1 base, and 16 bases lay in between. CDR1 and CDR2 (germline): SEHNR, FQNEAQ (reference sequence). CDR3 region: CASSSREGGSNQPQHF. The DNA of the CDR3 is TGTGCCAGCAGTTCCAGGGAGGGTGGGAGCAATCAGCCCCAGCATTTT.

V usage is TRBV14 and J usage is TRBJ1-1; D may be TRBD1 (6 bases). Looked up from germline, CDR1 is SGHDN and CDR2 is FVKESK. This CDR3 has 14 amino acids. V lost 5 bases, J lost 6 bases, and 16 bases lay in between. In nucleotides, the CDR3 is TGTGCCAGCAGCGGCCGGACCAGGGGCGCTGAAGCTTTCTTT. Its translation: CASSGRTRGAEAFF.

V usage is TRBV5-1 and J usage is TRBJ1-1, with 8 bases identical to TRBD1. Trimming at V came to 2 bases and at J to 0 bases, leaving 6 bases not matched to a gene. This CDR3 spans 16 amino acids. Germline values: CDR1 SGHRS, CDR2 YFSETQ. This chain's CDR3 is CASSFQGAEMNTEAFF. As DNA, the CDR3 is TGCGCCAGCAGCTTCCAGGGGGCGGAAATGAACACTGAAGCTTTCTTT.

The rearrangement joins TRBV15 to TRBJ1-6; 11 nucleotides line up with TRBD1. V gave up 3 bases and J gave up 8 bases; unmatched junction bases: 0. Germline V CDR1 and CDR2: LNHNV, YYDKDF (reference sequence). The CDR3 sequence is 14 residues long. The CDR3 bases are TGTGCCACCAGCAGGGGACAGGGGGATTCACCCCTCCACTTT. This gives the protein CATSRGQGDSPLHF.

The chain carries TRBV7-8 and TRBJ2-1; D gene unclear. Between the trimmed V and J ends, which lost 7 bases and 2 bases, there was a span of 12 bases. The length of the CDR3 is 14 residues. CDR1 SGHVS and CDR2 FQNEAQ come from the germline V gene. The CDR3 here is CASTWRVAYNEQFF. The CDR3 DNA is TGTGCCAGCACCTGGAGAGTGGCCTACAATGAGCAGTTCTTC.

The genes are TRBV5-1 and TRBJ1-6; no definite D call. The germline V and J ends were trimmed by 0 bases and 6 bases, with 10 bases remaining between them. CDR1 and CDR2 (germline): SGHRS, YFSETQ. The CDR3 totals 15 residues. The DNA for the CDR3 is TGCGCCAGCAGCTTGGAGGGTAGTGGTAATTCACCCCTCCACTTT. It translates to CASSLEGSGNSPLHF.

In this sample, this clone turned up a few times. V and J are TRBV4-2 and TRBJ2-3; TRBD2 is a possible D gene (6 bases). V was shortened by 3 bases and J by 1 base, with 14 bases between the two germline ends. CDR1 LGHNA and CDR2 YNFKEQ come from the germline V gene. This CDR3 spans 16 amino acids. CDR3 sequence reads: CASSHTSSIRTDTQYF. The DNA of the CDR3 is TGTGCCAGCAGCCATACTAGCTCCATCCGCACAGATACGCAGTATTTT.